The 24 T cell receptor beta chains below were found in one sample sequenced in a study of vaccination effects on CD4 cells after COVID-19. Antigen-specific CD4+ T cells were first expanded with viral peptide pools by the ViraFEST assay and only then sequenced. The authors isolated CD4+ T cells after less than eleven days of culture. Vaccinated participants had no history of SARS-CoV-2 infection and tested negative for nucleocapsid antibodies. This table comes from immunoSEQ multiplex PCR, and its TCRdb copy is limited to in-frame clones, with some not included. The data show about 27,000 clones, over 65% seen once. The antigens these receptors bind are not known. The sequencing used CD4+ T cells from PBMCs cultured with HCoV-NL63 spike peptides, collected before COVID-19 vaccination. These receptors originate from a human donor who received a COVID-19 vaccine.

The rearrangement joins TRBV19 to TRBJ1-1; no clear D gene. Germline lookup yields CDR1 LNHDA and CDR2 SQIVND (reference sequence). The CDR3 is 15 residues long. V lost 6 bases and J lost 3, with 17 bases in between. CDR3 in DNA: TGTGCCAGTAGAAATCCTAAACATGGATACACTGAAGCTTTCTTT. This codes for CASRNPKHGYTEAFF.

The V gene is TRBV29-1, the J gene TRBJ1-5; D ambiguous. This CDR3 has 13 amino acids. V was shortened by 0 bases and J by 5 bases, with 8 bases between the two germline ends. The V gene's germline CDR1 is SQVTM and CDR2 ANQGSEA. Here the CDR3 DNA reads TGCAGCGTTGAAGAAGGACGGGATCAGCCCCAGCATTTT. As protein: CSVEEGRDQPQHF.

The chain employs TRBV28 and TRBJ2-6; 9 nucleotides agree with TRBD1. This CDR3 spans 15 amino acids. V lost 6 bases, J lost 2 bases, and 2 bases stayed unmatched. The germline V gene has CDR1 MDHEN and CDR2 SYDVKM. The CDR3 DNA is TGTGCCAGCAGACAGGGGGCAGCTGGGGCCAACGTCCTGACTTTC. It yields the protein CASRQGAAGANVLTF.

The CDR3, as DNA: TGTGCCAGCAGCTATACCGGACAGGGGACGCACGAGCAGTACTTC. This sequence encodes CASSYTGQGTHEQYF. The chain joins TRBV9 to TRBJ2-7, with 9 positions matching TRBD1. After removal of 4 bases from V and 5 bases from J, the junction contained 10 bases not matched to a gene. Germline CDR1 and CDR2: SGDLS and YYNGEE. This CDR3 is built from 15 residues.

The J gene is TRBJ2-1, the V gene TRBV7-2; 8 bases map to TRBD2. The CDR3 runs 15 residues. V lost 1 base to trimming and J lost 7 bases; unmatched junction nucleotides: 6. Germline CDR1 is SGHTA and CDR2 is FQGNSA. The CDR3 spells CASSLDSGGRNEQFF. The CDR3 coding sequence is TGTGCCAGCAGCTTAGACAGCGGGGGAAGGAATGAGCAGTTCTTC.

This chain links TRBV28 with TRBJ2-7; 9 bases align to TRBD1. This CDR3 comprises 15 residues. The ends lost 5 bases at V and 1 base at J; junction bases unmatched: 6. Germline V lookup: CDR1 MDHEN, CDR2 SYDVKM. Here the CDR3 reads CASSAPGTGSYEQYF. For the CDR3, the DNA is TGTGCCAGCAGTGCGCCCGGGACAGGGTCCTACGAGCAGTACTTC. The full variable domain, in which reference TRBV28 and TRBJ2-7 provide the parts outside the CDR3, is DVKVTQSSRYLVKRTGEKVFLECVQDMDHENMFWYRQDPGLGLRLIYFSYDVKMKEKGDIPEGYSVSREKKERFSLILESASTNQTSMYLCASSAPGTGSYEQYFGPGTRLTVT.

This clone turned up a few times. The rearrangement joins TRBV5-1 to TRBJ1-2; D might be TRBD1 (5 bases). This CDR3 has 13 residues. Trimming took off 2 bases at V and 7 bases at J, with 12 bases between the two ends. Germline CDR1 is SGHRS and CDR2 is YFSETQ. The CDR3 sequence: CASSFWGGGGYTF. For the CDR3, the DNA is TGCGCCAGCAGCTTCTGGGGGGGAGGTGGCTACACCTTC.

CDR3 loop: CTSSQDPRGAFCSYEQYF. The CDR3 DNA reads TGCACCAGCAGCCAAGATCCGAGAGGGGCCTTCTGCTCCTACGAGCAGTACTTC. The chain recombines TRBV1 with TRBJ2-7. TRBV1 represents a pseudogene. The CDR3 sequence is 18 residues long.

The CDR3 region has the DNA TGCAGTGCTAGTAGTTACAGCACAGATACGCAGTATTTT. Translated: CSASSYSTDTQYF. The rearrangement links TRBV20-1 to TRBJ2-3, with D unresolved. CDR1 is DFQATT and CDR2 is SNEGSKA in the germline V gene (reference sequence). The CDR3 has 13 residues. The ends were cut back, 3 bases at V and 0 bases at J, with 7 bases in the middle.

J is TRBJ2-7 and V is TRBV3-1 (or the pseudogene TRBV3-2); no reliable D call. This CDR3 spans 12 amino acids. Germline CDR1 LGHDT, CDR2 YNNKEL (reference sequence). Trimming removed 2 bases from V and 12 bases from J, with 14 bases in between. The CDR3 loop reads CASSQSAPRLYF. CDR3 DNA: TGTGCCAGCAGCCAATCGGCTCCTAGGCTGTACTTC.

Only a few counts were recorded for this clone. The chain has TRBV7-6 and TRBJ2-3; TRBD2 agrees at 8 bases. Germline assignment: CDR1 SGHVS and CDR2 FNYEAQ. CDR3 length: 15 amino acids. The junction had 10 bases not matched to a gene; V was cut back by 5 bases and J by 6 bases. CDR3 region: CASSPGGAFFDTQYF. As DNA, the CDR3 is TGTGCCAGCAGCCCCGGGGGGGCTTTTTTCGATACGCAGTATTTT.

The chain joins TRBV7-9 to TRBJ1-1; D possibly corresponds to TRBD1 (6 bases). The CDR3 covers 14 residues. The germline CDR1 and CDR2 sequences are SEHNR and FQNEAQ (reference sequence). Trimming cost V 4 bases and J 10 bases, with 19 bases left between them. Here the CDR3 DNA reads TGTGCCAGCAGCTCCCAGAACAGGGTTATCTCAGCTTTCTTT. This encodes CASSSQNRVISAFF.

V gene TRBV6-4 combines with J gene TRBJ1-1; no clear D. Deletions cut 0 bases from V and 1 base from J, with 6 bases between. The CDR3 consists of 14 residues. In germline, CDR1 is MRHNA, CDR2 SNTAGT. CDR3 loop: CASSDSDRNTEAFF. As DNA, the CDR3 is TGTGCCAGCAGTGACTCTGACCGGAACACTGAAGCTTTCTTT.

This clone was detected a few times. The chain couples TRBV6-5 to TRBJ2-7; D is ambiguous. The CDR3 is 15 residues long. Germline CDR1 reads MNHEY; CDR2 reads SVGAGI. Deletions cut 6 bases from V and 4 bases from J, with 19 bases between. The DNA for the CDR3 is TGTGCCAGCAGGCAAACGGTATTCTCATTGTACGAGCAGTACTTC. It is translated as CASRQTVFSLYEQYF.

The chain links TRBV5-6 to TRBJ1-5; 10 bases line up with TRBD1. The V segment lost 4 bases and the J segment 3 bases; nucleotides outside the gene matches: 10. The CDR3 sequence is 17 residues long. Germline CDR1 and CDR2: SGHDT and YYEEEE. The CDR3 region is CASSRSTGGLVNQPQHF. The CDR3 nucleotides read TGTGCCAGCAGCAGATCGACAGGGGGCTTGGTCAATCAGCCCCAGCATTTT.

The J gene is TRBJ2-3, the V gene TRBV7-2; no reliable D call. Germline V gene sequence: CDR1 SGHTA, CDR2 FQGNSA. CDR3 size: 16 residues. The V gene lost 6 bases and the J gene lost 6 bases, with 22 bases spanning the gap. The CDR3 DNA follows: TGTGCCAGCAGGACCTCTAGGAATCCTACTATCGATACGCAGTATTTT. Translated: CASRTSRNPTIDTQYF.

V is TRBV7-9 and J is TRBJ1-4, with 8 bases that match TRBD1. The CDR3 runs to 14 residues. CDR1 and CDR2 (germline): SEHNR, FQNEAQ (reference sequence). Germline trimming cut 5 bases from V and 7 bases from J; bases unmatched to any gene: 6. CDR3 sequence reads: CASSQTGEGEKLFF. The CDR3 DNA is TGTGCCAGCAGCCAGACAGGGGAGGGTGAAAAACTGTTTTTT.

The V call is TRBV6-2 or TRBV6-3, the J call TRBJ1-4, with D possibly being TRBD1 (6 bases). Germline CDR1 MNHEY, CDR2 SVGEGT. The CDR3 covers 15 residues. The V gene lost 4 bases and the J gene lost 0 bases, with 9 bases spanning the gap. The CDR3 DNA reads TGTGCCAGCAGTTCGCACAGGGCAACTAATGAAAAACTGTTTTTT. It translates to CASSSHRATNEKLFF.

The sample holds a few counts of this clone. The V and J genes are TRBV7-9 and TRBJ2-7; the D gene is possibly TRBD2 (6 bases). Trimming removed 5 bases from V and 4 bases from J, with 12 bases in between. This CDR3 has 13 residues. Germline assignment: CDR1 SEHNR and CDR2 FQNEAQ (reference sequence). CDR3 nucleotide sequence: TGTGCCAGCAGCCGTAGCGGAGAATACGAGCAGTACTTC. It specifies CASSRSGEYEQYF.

The chain couples TRBV5-4 to TRBJ1-1; 8 nucleotides line up with TRBD1. The CDR3 is made up of 15 amino acids. CDR1 is SGHNT, CDR2 YYREEE, per germline (reference sequence). J gave up 1 base and V 5 bases, and 7 bases lay outside the gene matches. The CDR3 here is CASRSPGTGNTEAFF. The CDR3 region has the DNA TGTGCCAGCAGATCACCCGGGACAGGGAACACTGAAGCTTTCTTT.

The chain joins TRBV7-6 to TRBJ2-5; TRBD2 aligns across 9 bases. This CDR3 is 16 amino acids long. J lost 5 bases, V lost 1 base, and 8 bases had no gene match. Germline CDR1 and CDR2: SGHVS and FNYEAQ. The CDR3 reads CASSLVVSGSRETQYF. The CDR3 DNA sequence: TGTGCCAGCAGCTTAGTGGTTAGCGGGAGTAGGGAGACCCAGTACTTC.

This clone was detected only a few times. The rearrangement joins TRBV28 to TRBJ1-4; possibly TRBD1 for D (6 bases). The germline CDR1 and CDR2 sequences are MDHEN and SYDVKM. The CDR3 is made up of 15 amino acids. Trimming removed 3 bases from V and 2 bases from J, with 10 bases in between. CDR3 loop: CASSFPQGTNEKLFF. CDR3 nucleotides: TGTGCCAGCAGTTTTCCTCAGGGGACTAATGAAAAACTGTTTTTT.

The V and J genes are TRBV6-5 and TRBJ1-2, with TRBD1 identical over 9 bases. V was clipped by 0 bases and J by 8 bases; unmatched bases: 7. In germline, CDR1 is MNHEY, CDR2 SVGAGI. The CDR3 runs to 15 residues. The CDR3 reads CASSYSGQGYSGYTF. The DNA of the CDR3 is TGTGCCAGCAGTTACTCGGGACAGGGATATAGCGGCTACACCTTC.

The rearrangement links TRBV3-1 (or the pseudogene TRBV3-2) to TRBJ2-5; no clear D. V was cut by 1 base and J by 1 base, with 7 bases left in between. Germline CDR1 LGHDT, CDR2 YNNKEL (reference sequence). The CDR3 is 14 residues long. CDR3 in DNA: TGTGCCAGCAGCCAAGTTAACCTCCAAGAGACCCAGTACTTC. Protein product: CASSQVNLQETQYF.